Listed here are 6 T cell receptor beta chains from one sample, sequenced in a study of CD8 T cells in ankylosing spondylitis. Using its own MiXCR run on the 5' RACE reads, TCRdb lists one record per CDR3 protein. The sample has over 600,000 distinct CDR3 sequences; around 20% are singletons. Their antigens are not known. General study results and limits: There was a TCR beta motif, made of several highly homologous variants, that appeared characteristic of ankylosing spondylitis blood.

Sample: blood, either unsorted or a sorted T cell fraction (not recorded which). These receptors were collected from a male donor with ankylosing spondylitis.

This chain links TRBV6-5 with TRBJ2-5; no clear D. The V gene's germline CDR1 is MNHEY and CDR2 SVGAGI. V was cut by 0 bases and J by 5 bases, with 10 bases left in between. The CDR3 consists of 14 residues. The CDR3 coding sequence is TGTGCCAGCAGTTACTCGGACGCCCCCGAGACCCAGTACTTC. Translating it yields CASSYSDAPETQYF.

The chain recombines TRBV20-1 with TRBJ2-7; 12 bases fit TRBD1. V trimming: 5 bases; J trimming: 7 bases; junction bases outside the gene matches: 15. The CDR3 totals 16 residues. Germline V gene sequence: CDR1 DFQATT, CDR2 SNEGSKA (reference sequence). As DNA, the CDR3 is TGCAGTGCTCGCCCGCTCCAGGGACAGGGGGCTAGGGAGCAGTACTTC. This encodes CSARPLQGQGAREQYF.

This clonotype appeared a few times. V usage is TRBV12-3 or TRBV12-4 and J usage is TRBJ1-4; 8 nucleotides agree with TRBD1. Losses at the gene ends were 5 bases for V and 6 bases for J; bases not matched to a gene: 2. The CDR3 is 13 residues long. CDR3 in amino acids: CASSRDRHEKLFF. For the CDR3, the DNA is TGTGCCAGCAGTAGGGACAGGCATGAAAAACTGTTTTTT.

This rearrangement joins TRBV2 to TRBJ2-5, with D unclear. The CDR3 is 17 amino acids. V lost 3 bases and J 0 bases, leaving 17 bases between the germline ends. CDR1 is SNHLY and CDR2 is FYNNEI in the germline V gene. The CDR3 DNA sequence: TGTGCCAGCAGTGATGGGTCCATTGGGTATAACCAAGAGACCCAGTACTTC. This encodes CASSDGSIGYNQETQYF.

The genes are TRBV28 and TRBJ2-7; the D gene is possibly TRBD2 (6 bases). This CDR3 spans 15 amino acids. From germline, CDR1 is MDHEN and CDR2 SYDVKM. V shed 7 bases and J shed 4 bases, with 20 bases lying between them. This chain's CDR3 is CASITSRDFTYEQYF. DNA for the CDR3: TGTGCCAGCATAACTTCCCGGGACTTCACTTACGAGCAGTACTTC.

This clonotype was observed a few times. V is TRBV20-1 and J is TRBJ1-2; possible D gene TRBD1, 5 bases. V gave up 0 bases and J gave up 0 bases, with 11 bases separating them. The germline V gene encodes CDR1 DFQATT and CDR2 SNEGSKA (reference sequence). CDR3 size: 15 residues. CDR3 loop: CSARDYQGSNYGYTF. CDR3 nucleotides: TGCAGTGCTAGAGATTACCAGGGATCTAACTATGGCTACACCTTC.